The 13 T cell receptor beta chains below were found in one sample sequenced in a study of cytomegalovirus exposure and HLA in healthy donors. With 60 Vbeta and 13 Jbeta primers, the PCR was carried out. Profiling relied on immunoSEQ multiplex PCR, and the TCRdb table lists in-frame clones only, not all of them. This table has some 150,000 clones, roughly 86% appearing once. The sample comprised PBMCs. These receptors all stem from a man aged 18-30 years in good health and CMV-seropositive.

The J gene is TRBJ1-3, the V gene TRBV9; no reliable D call. V shed 4 bases and J shed 0 bases, with 11 bases lying between them. CDR1 SGDLS and CDR2 YYNGEE come from the germline V gene. This CDR3 has 15 amino acids. This CDR3 reads CASSPYQDSGNTIYF. The CDR3, as DNA: TGTGCCAGCAGCCCCTACCAAGACTCTGGAAACACCATATATTTT.

This chain links TRBV19 with TRBJ2-7, with 7 bases identical to TRBD2. Looked up from germline, CDR1 is LNHDA and CDR2 is SQIVND (reference sequence). The J segment lost 1 base and the V segment lost 10 bases, leaving 4 bases of the junction unmatched. The CDR3 is made up of 12 amino acids. The CDR3, as DNA: TGTGCCACCAGAGCGGGGTCCTACGAGCAGTACTTC. Its protein product is CATRAGSYEQYF.

This clone was observed once. This chain connects TRBV6-6 to TRBJ2-7; the D gene is possibly TRBD1 (6 bases). Germline-derived CDR1 and CDR2 are MNHNY and SVGAGI (reference sequence). This CDR3 contains 16 residues. V was trimmed by 8 bases and J by 3 bases, leaving 23 bases between them. CDR3 sequence reads: CASDEKGESGYYEQYF. DNA of the CDR3: TGTGCCAGCGATGAGAAGGGGGAATCCGGCTACTACGAGCAGTACTTC.

The chain has TRBV28 and TRBJ1-1, with unresolved D. V lost 9 bases and J lost 5, with 7 bases in between. The CDR3 is 10 residues long. CDR1 and CDR2 (germline): MDHEN, SYDVKM. This chain's CDR3 is CASRDTEAFF. The CDR3 DNA reads TGTGCCAGTAGAGATACTGAAGCTTTCTTT.

This clone has only one observation. V is TRBV29-1 and J is TRBJ2-1, with 8 bases that match TRBD2. Germline assignment: CDR1 SQVTM and CDR2 ANQGSEA. The V segment lost 7 bases and the J segment 4 bases; nucleotides outside the gene matches: 9. The CDR3 has 14 amino acids. The DNA of the CDR3 is TGCAGCGGAAGATTAGCGGGGCCTTACAATGAGCAGTTCTTC. Encoded protein: CSGRLAGPYNEQFF.

Here the CDR3 reads CASSFERAGETQYF. CDR3 sequence (DNA): TGTGCCAGCAGCTTCGAGAGGGCGGGAGAGACCCAGTACTTC. The rearrangement uses TRBV7-9 and TRBJ2-5; possible D gene TRBD2, 5 bases. The V end was cut by 3 bases, the J end by 4 bases, with 12 bases between. Germline assignment: CDR1 SEHNR and CDR2 FQNEAQ (reference sequence). The CDR3 length is 14 residues. Variable domain in full (rest from reference TRBV7-9 and TRBJ2-5): DTGVSQNPRHKITKRGQNVTFRCDPISEHNRLYWYRQTLGQGPEFLTYFQNEAQLEKSRLLSDRFSAERPKGSFSTLEIQRTEQGDSAMYLCASSFERAGETQYFGPGTRLLVL.

The chain combines TRBV27 with TRBJ2-7, with 10 positions matching TRBD1. Per the germline V gene, CDR1 is MNHEY and CDR2 is SMNVEV (reference sequence). V shed 8 bases, J shed 3 bases, and the junction held 7 bases outside the gene matches. CDR3 length equals 14 residues. Here the CDR3 DNA reads TGTGCCAGCGCTACCGGACAGGGGGTCTACGAGCAGTACTTC. This codes for CASATGQGVYEQYF.

The CDR3 region is CSAQDRDEQYF. The CDR3 region has the DNA TGCAGTGCTCAAGACAGGGACGAGCAGTACTTC. The chain is built from TRBV20-1 and TRBJ2-7; 7 positions agree with TRBD1. The CDR3 is made up of 11 amino acids. The ends lost 5 bases at V and 5 bases at J; junction bases unmatched: 3. Germline CDR1 DFQATT, CDR2 SNEGSKA (reference sequence).

The V and J genes are TRBV6-5 and TRBJ1-2; D call uncertain. CDR3 length: 13 amino acids. V lost 2 bases, J lost 3 bases, and 7 bases lay in between. The germline V gene has CDR1 MNHEY and CDR2 SVGAGI. CDR3 DNA sequence: TGTGCCAGCAGTTACGAGGGTGACTATGGCTACACCTTC. This gives the protein CASSYEGDYGYTF.

The chain is built from TRBV28 and TRBJ1-2; D may be TRBD1 (6 bases). V was trimmed by 6 bases and J by 4 bases, leaving 12 bases between them. From germline, CDR1 is MDHEN and CDR2 SYDVKM. The CDR3 is made up of 13 amino acids. The CDR3 here is CASSLPGAYGYTF. Written as DNA, the CDR3 is TGTGCCAGCAGCCTCCCAGGGGCCTATGGCTACACCTTC.

The chain couples TRBV5-1 to TRBJ2-1; 7 bases match TRBD2. The CDR3 covers 16 residues. V lost 7 bases, J lost 2 bases, and 12 bases stayed unmatched. The germline CDR1 and CDR2 sequences are SGHRS and YFSETQ. This CDR3 reads CASLPAGKEAYNEQFF. DNA for the CDR3: TGCGCCAGCCTACCAGCGGGGAAGGAAGCCTACAATGAGCAGTTCTTC.

Comments on this clone: Germline is not matched at one junction end, which may reflect a read error. The chain couples TRBV28 to TRBJ1-1; D is perhaps TRBD1 (6 bases). The CDR3 has 16 amino acids. Germline lookup yields CDR1 MDHEN and CDR2 SYDVKM. The CDR3 loop is CASTHPPTGLKTEAFF. The CDR3 DNA reads as TGTGCCAGCACCCACCCCCCGACAGGCCTGAAGACTGAAGCTTTCTTT.

This clone was seen more than once but under ten times. The rearrangement uses TRBV2 and TRBJ2-1; 12 bases match TRBD2. The J segment lost 6 bases and the V segment lost 8 bases, leaving 8 bases of the junction unmatched. Germline V gives CDR1 SNHLY, CDR2 FYNNEI. This CDR3 is 15 amino acids long. The CDR3 region has the DNA TGTGCCAGCTGCTTGACTAGCGGGAGTTTCAATGAGCAGTTCTTC. As protein: CASCLTSGSFNEQFF.